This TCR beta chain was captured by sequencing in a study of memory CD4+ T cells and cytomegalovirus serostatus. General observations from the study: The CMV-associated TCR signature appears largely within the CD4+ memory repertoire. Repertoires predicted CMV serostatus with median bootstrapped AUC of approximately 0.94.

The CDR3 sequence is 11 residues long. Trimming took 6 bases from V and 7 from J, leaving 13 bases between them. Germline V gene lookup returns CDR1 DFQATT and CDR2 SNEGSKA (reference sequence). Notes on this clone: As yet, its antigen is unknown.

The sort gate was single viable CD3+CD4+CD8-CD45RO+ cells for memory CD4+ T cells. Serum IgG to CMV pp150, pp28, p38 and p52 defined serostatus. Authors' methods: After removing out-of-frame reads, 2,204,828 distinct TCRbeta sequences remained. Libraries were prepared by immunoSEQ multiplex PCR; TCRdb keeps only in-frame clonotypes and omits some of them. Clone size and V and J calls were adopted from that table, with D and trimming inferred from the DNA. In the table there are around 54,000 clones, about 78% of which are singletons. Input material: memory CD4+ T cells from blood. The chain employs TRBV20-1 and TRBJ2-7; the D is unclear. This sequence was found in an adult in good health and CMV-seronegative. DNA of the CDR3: TGCAGTGCCACCCTCCCCAGGGAGCAGTACTTC. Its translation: CSATLPREQYF.